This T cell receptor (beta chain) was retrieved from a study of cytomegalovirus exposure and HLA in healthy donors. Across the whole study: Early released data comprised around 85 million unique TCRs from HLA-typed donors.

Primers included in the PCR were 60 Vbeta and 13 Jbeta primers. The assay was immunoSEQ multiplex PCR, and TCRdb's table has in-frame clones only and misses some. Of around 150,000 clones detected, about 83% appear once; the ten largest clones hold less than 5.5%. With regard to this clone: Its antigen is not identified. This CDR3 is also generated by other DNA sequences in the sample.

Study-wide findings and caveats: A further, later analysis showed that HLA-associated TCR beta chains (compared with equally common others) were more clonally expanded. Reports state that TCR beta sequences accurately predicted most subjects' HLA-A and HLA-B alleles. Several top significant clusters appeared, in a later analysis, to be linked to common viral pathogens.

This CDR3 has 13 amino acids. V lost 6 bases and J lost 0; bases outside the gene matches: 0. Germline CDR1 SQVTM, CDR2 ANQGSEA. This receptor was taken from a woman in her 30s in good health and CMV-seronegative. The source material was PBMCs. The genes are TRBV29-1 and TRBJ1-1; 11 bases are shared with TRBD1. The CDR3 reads CSVGQGVNTEAFF. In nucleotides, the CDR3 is TGCAGCGTGGGACAGGGGGTGAACACTGAAGCTTTCTTT.